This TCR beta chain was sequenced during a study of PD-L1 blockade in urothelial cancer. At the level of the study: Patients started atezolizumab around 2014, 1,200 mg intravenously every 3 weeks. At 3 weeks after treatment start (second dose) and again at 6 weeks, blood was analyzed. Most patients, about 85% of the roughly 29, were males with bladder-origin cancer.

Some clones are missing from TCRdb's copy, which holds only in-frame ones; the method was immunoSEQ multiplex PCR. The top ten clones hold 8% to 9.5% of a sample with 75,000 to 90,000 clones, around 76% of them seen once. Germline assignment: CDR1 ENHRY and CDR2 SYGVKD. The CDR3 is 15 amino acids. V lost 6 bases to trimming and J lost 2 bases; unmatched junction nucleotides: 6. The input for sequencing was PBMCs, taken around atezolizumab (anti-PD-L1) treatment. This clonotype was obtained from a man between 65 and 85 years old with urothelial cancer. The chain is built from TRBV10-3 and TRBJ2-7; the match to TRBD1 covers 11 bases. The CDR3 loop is CAIRRDRGDPYEQYF. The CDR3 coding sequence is TGTGCCATCAGGCGGGACAGGGGGGATCCCTACGAGCAGTACTTC.